This TCR beta chain was captured in a study of T cells in tuberculosis. The study, taken as a whole, reports: GMM-specific TCRs were nearer to active tuberculosis alpha repertoires, suggesting expansion. Selection depended on which cryopreserved specimens were available. The TCR-beta difference was not significant; alpha differences partly reflected length.

Adolescents were screened for latent TB by skin test and IGRA. Sequencing used immunoSEQ multiplex PCR; TCRdb keeps in-frame clones, though not all of them. In the table there are 40,000 to 50,000 clones, approximately 95% of which are singletons. Germline lookup yields CDR1 MNHNS and CDR2 SASEGT. CDR3 length equals 17 residues. J was trimmed by 2 bases and V by 3 bases; bases with no gene match: 6. As for this clone: The antigen remains undetermined.

Sequencing used PBMCs. The chain has TRBV6-1 and TRBJ2-2; TRBD1 matches 10 bases. This clonotype originated in a donor aged 10 to 29 with latent tuberculosis or without tuberculosis infection. CDR3 sequence: CASSERTGGFNTGELFF. The DNA of the CDR3 is TGTGCCAGCAGTGAGCGGACAGGGGGATTTAACACCGGGGAGCTGTTTTTT.